This T cell receptor beta chain originates from a study of T cells in Graves' hyperthyroidism and ophthalmopathy. Germline V gene sequence: CDR1 SGDLS, CDR2 YYNGEE. V lost 0 bases and J 4 bases, leaving 7 bases between the germline ends. CDR3 length equals 13 residues. Amplification yielded TCR beta CDR3 regions, with RNA transcripts as the source. Researchers ran a first-round RT-PCR on the TCR CDR3 using the HTBI primer set. TCRdb independently ran MiXCR on the multiplex PCR reads; one entry per CDR3 protein. The repertoire holds hundreds of thousands of distinct CDR3 sequences, with 19% as singletons.

The sequenced material came from blood. This TCR was sampled from a young woman with Graves' hyperthyroidism. V and J are TRBV9 and TRBJ2-5; D call uncertain. DNA for the CDR3: TGTGCCAGCAGCGTAGTTTCAGGAGAGACCCAGTACTTC. Translating it yields CASSVVSGETQYF.